Shown below are 10 T cell receptor beta chains from a single sample sequenced in a study of cytomegalovirus exposure and HLA in healthy donors. The primer mix had 60 Vbeta and 13 Jbeta primers. Assay used: immunoSEQ multiplex PCR; TCRdb lists only in-frame clones, some missing. This table holds roughly 120,000 clones, just under 75% found once. Sequenced sample: PBMCs. These receptors were collected from a man in his fifties or sixties in good health and CMV-seropositive.

This clone was picked up one time. This chain uses TRBV7-2 with TRBJ2-1, with TRBD2 as a possible D gene (7 bases). The CDR3 contains 16 residues. Germline V lookup: CDR1 SGHTA, CDR2 FQGNSA. Trimming left V 2 bases short and J 4 bases short, with 15 bases between. The CDR3 loop is CASSLPTGGPYNEQFF. CDR3 coding DNA: TGTGCCAGCAGCTTACCAACGGGGGGCCCATACAATGAGCAGTTCTTC.

This clone was found a few times. The genes are TRBV5-8 and TRBJ1-2; TRBD1 matches 7 bases. CDR1 and CDR2 from the germline V gene are SGHTS and YDEGEE. The CDR3 sequence is 17 residues long. V lost 0 bases and J lost 4; bases outside the gene matches: 12. In DNA, the CDR3 is TGTGCCAGCAGCTTGGGACAGGGACCCCTCGGTGGCTATGGCTACACCTTC. Translation: CASSLGQGPLGGYGYTF.

The V call is TRBV9, the J call TRBJ1-5, with D perhaps matching TRBD1 (6 bases). Germline CDR1 and CDR2: SGDLS and YYNGEE. V lost 4 bases and J lost 3, with 8 bases in between. The CDR3 totals 13 residues. In nucleotides, the CDR3 is TGTGCCAGCAGCCGGGACAACAATCAGCCCCAGCATTTT. This encodes CASSRDNNQPQHF.

This chain links TRBV7-8 with TRBJ2-2; TRBD2 matches at 8 bases. V lost 5 bases to trimming and J lost 6 bases; unmatched junction nucleotides: 8. This CDR3 spans 15 amino acids. Germline lookup yields CDR1 SGHVS and CDR2 FQNEAQ. CDR3 sequence: CASSLGGRGAGELFF. CDR3 DNA sequence: TGTGCCAGCAGCCTCGGGGGGCGGGGGGCCGGGGAGCTGTTTTTT.

The rearrangement joins TRBV5-1 to TRBJ1-4; 10 bases fit TRBD1. In germline, CDR1 is SGHRS, CDR2 YFSETQ. V lost 4 bases to trimming and J lost 8 bases; unmatched junction nucleotides: 8. The CDR3 is 15 residues long. The CDR3 DNA reads as TGCGCCAGCAGCGGGATCGGACAGGGGGGGGAAAAACTGTTTTTT. It is translated as CASSGIGQGGEKLFF. Drawing the rest from reference TRBV5-1 and TRBJ1-4, the complete variable domain is KAGVTQTPRYLIKTRGQQVTLSCSPISGHRSVSWYQQTPGQGLQFLFEYFSETQRNKGNFPGRFSGRQFSNSRSEMNVSTLELGDSALYLCASSGIGQGGEKLFFGSGTQLSVL.

The V gene is TRBV5-1, the J gene TRBJ1-1; TRBD1 might be the D (5 bases). V lost 0 bases, J lost 0 bases, and 27 bases lay in between. The CDR3 sequence is 21 residues long. Germline V lookup: CDR1 SGHRS, CDR2 YFSETQ. The CDR3 DNA reads TGCGCCAGCAGCTTGGACAGGTCAGCCTTCGGGCTGTCTGGCATGAACACTGAAGCTTTCTTT. It encodes CASSLDRSAFGLSGMNTEAFF.

The gene calls are TRBV7-3 and TRBJ2-3; 8 nucleotides align to TRBD2. The V gene end was trimmed by 5 bases and the J gene end by 10 bases; junction bases not matched to a gene: 11. There are 14 residues in the CDR3. Germline CDR1 SGHTA, CDR2 FQGTGA. The CDR3 sequence: CASSPHGGAFAQYF. The DNA for the CDR3 is TGTGCCAGCAGCCCCCACGGGGGGGCGTTTGCGCAGTATTTT. The full variable domain, completed using reference TRBV7-3 and TRBJ2-3, is GAGVSQTPSNKVTEKGKYVELRCDPISGHTALYWYRQSLGQGPEFLIYFQGTGAADDSGLPNDRFFAVRPEGSVSTLKIQRTERGDSAVYLCASSPHGGAFAQYFGPGTRLTVL.

This sequence joins TRBV15 and TRBJ1-6; D is uncertain. This CDR3 has 13 amino acids. CDR1 is LNHNV and CDR2 is YYDKDF in the germline V gene (reference sequence). Deletions cut 1 base from V and 6 bases from J, with 4 bases between. CDR3 DNA sequence: TGTGCCACCAGCAGAGGTCGTAATTCACCCCTCCACTTT. The encoded protein is CATSRGRNSPLHF.

The chain employs TRBV9 and TRBJ1-2; D not resolved. Trimming shortened V by 0 bases and J by 3 bases, and 6 bases separated the two germline ends. Looked up from germline, CDR1 is SGDLS and CDR2 is YYNGEE. CDR3 length equals 13 residues. The CDR3 coding sequence is TGTGCCAGCAGCGTAGGAACGGACTATGGCTACACCTTC. This sequence encodes CASSVGTDYGYTF.

This chain joins TRBV4-2 and TRBJ2-7; 7 bases are shared with TRBD2. Germline-derived CDR1 and CDR2 are LGHNA and YNFKEQ. The CDR3 spans 15 residues. Losses at the gene ends were 1 base for V and 3 bases for J; bases not matched to a gene: 6. The CDR3 loop reads CASSQVGGDDYEQYF. CDR3 DNA: TGTGCCAGCAGCCAAGTGGGGGGGGATGACTACGAGCAGTACTTC.